The sequence of this TCR beta chain was determined in a study of breast tumors, draining lymph nodes, adjacent tissues. Study-wide findings and caveats: Findings are consistent with lymph node origin and intratumoral expansion of most tumor T cells. Luminal-like breast cancer showed significantly higher tumor–nontumor repertoire similarity than basal-like. Tumor TCR diversity was below lymph nodes but above nontumor tissue. The lymph node origin of tumor T cells was framed as consistent with a hypothesis, not demonstrated.

In regard to this clonotype: Its antigen is currently unknown.

With 1 base removed from V and 14 bases from J, the gap between germline ends came to 27 bases. Germline assignment: CDR1 MNHEY and CDR2 SVGAGI. The CDR3 has 17 amino acids. The lymph nodes were axillary draining lymph nodes from breast cancer patients. TCRdb used MiXCR to reprocess the multiplex PCR reads, holding one entry per CDR3 protein. The repertoire holds some 250,000 distinct CDR3 sequences, with less than 40% as singletons. This clonotype was obtained from a female donor with breast cancer. Some clones in this sample may be carry-over from other donors' samples. What was sequenced was axillary lymph node tissue. The genes are TRBV6-5 and TRBJ1-3; D remains unclear. CDR3 nucleotide sequence: TGTGCCAGCAGTTACTTTCACACGAATAGGTTCAGATACGCAGTATATTTT. Protein sequence: CASSYFHTNRFRYAVYF.